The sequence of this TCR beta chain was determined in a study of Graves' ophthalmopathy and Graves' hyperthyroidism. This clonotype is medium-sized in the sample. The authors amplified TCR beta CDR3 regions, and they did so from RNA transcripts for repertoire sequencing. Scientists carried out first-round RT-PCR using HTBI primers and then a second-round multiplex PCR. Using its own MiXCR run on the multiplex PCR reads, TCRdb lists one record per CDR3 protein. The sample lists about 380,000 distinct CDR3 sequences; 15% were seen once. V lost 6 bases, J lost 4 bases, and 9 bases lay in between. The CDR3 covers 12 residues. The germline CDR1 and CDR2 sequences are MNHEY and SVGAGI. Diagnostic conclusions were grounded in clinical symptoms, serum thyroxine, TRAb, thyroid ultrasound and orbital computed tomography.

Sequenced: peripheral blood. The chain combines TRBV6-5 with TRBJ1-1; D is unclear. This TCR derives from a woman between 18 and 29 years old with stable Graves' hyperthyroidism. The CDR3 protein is CASSGPSTEAFF. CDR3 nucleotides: TGTGCCAGCAGCGGACCGAGCACTGAAGCTTTCTTT.